The sequence of this T cell receptor beta chain was determined in a study of OX40 agonist ivuxolimab in advanced cancers. Whole-study findings and limits: Partial responders receiving 0.1-3.0 mg/kg showed among the lowest clonal expansion.

Libraries were prepared by immunoSEQ multiplex PCR; TCRdb keeps only in-frame clonotypes and omits some of them. The sample holds about 74,000 clones, around 84% seen once. As regards this clone: Its antigen remains unidentified.

Germline CDR1 reads SNHLY; CDR2 reads FYNNEI. The CDR3 spans 15 residues. Germline trimming cut 0 bases from V and 2 bases from J; bases unmatched to any gene: 1. Sequencing was performed on CD4+ or CD8+ T cells sorted from blood, taken in a trial of the OX40 agonist ivuxolimab. The source is an adult with an advanced solid tumor such as melanoma, head and neck, liver or kidney cancer. V usage is TRBV2 and J usage is TRBJ1-1, with 9 positions matching TRBD1. In DNA, the CDR3 is TGTGCCAGCAGTGAAGCGACAGGGGGTAACACTGAAGCTTTCTTT. It codes for CASSEATGGNTEAFF.